The 17 T cell receptor beta chains presented below share a single source sample, sequenced in a study of neurological immune-mediated disorders. TCRdb re-derived calls from the 5' RACE reads in MiXCR, one entry per CDR3 protein. Among tens of thousands of distinct CDR3 sequences, almost 6% were seen once, and the ten largest hold over 7%. Described time point: longitudinal time-point 2. Sample: PBMCs. The receptors stem from a woman between 55 and 75 years old with multiple sclerosis.

This clonotype was detected ten times or more. J is TRBJ2-6 and V is TRBV11-2; no firm D call. Looked up from germline, CDR1 is SGHAT and CDR2 is FQNNGV. The CDR3 has 18 residues. V was clipped by 0 bases and J by 0 bases, with 12 bases between them. CDR3 sequence reads: CASSLDLQTYSGANVLTF. CDR3 DNA sequence: TGTGCCAGCAGCTTAGATCTTCAGACTTACTCTGGGGCCAACGTCCTGACTTTC.

Comment on this clonotype: At one boundary the junction diverges from the germline segment, which might be a read error. The chain uses TRBV10-3 and TRBJ1-1; D is undetermined. Germline V gene sequence: CDR1 ENHRY, CDR2 SYGVKD. The CDR3 runs to 12 residues. CDR3: CAIGSKTTEALF. The CDR3 nucleotides read TGTGCCATAGGTTCAAAAACGACTGAAGCTTTATTT.

This clonotype was seen at least ten times. The J gene is TRBJ2-3, the V gene TRBV5-1, with 7 bases that match TRBD2. J was trimmed by 7 bases and V by 2 bases; bases with no gene match: 4. The germline gives CDR1 SGHRS, CDR2 YFSETQ. This CDR3 is built from 13 residues. The CDR3 region is CASSLPGRHTQYF. The CDR3 DNA sequence: TGCGCCAGCAGCTTACCCGGGAGGCATACGCAGTATTTT.

This clonotype was observed many times. The chain couples TRBV15 to TRBJ2-7; either TRBD1 or TRBD2 may fit D (5 bases each). Germline CDR1 reads LNHNV; CDR2 reads YYDKDF (reference sequence). The CDR3 contains 15 residues. Trimming cost V 1 base and J 0 bases, with 10 bases left between them. CDR3 protein: CATSRGGAFSYEQYF. The CDR3 region has the DNA TGTGCCACCAGCAGAGGAGGGGCCTTCTCCTACGAGCAGTACTTC.

This clonotype has ten or more counts. The chain has TRBV12-3 or TRBV12-4 and TRBJ2-1, with D perhaps matching TRBD2 (7 bases). The V and J ends lost 6 bases and 4 bases respectively, with 13 bases between them. The length of the CDR3 is 14 residues. The CDR3 spells CASSNREGYNEQFF. Here the CDR3 DNA reads TGTGCCAGCAGCAACAGGGAGGGGTACAATGAGCAGTTCTTC.

This clonotype was recorded many times. The chain uses TRBV5-1 and TRBJ2-5; D call uncertain. CDR1 and CDR2 from the germline V gene are SGHRS and YFSETQ. The CDR3 length is 13 residues. V shed 4 bases and J shed 3 bases, with 10 bases lying between them. The CDR3 region is CASSHQGEETQYF. The CDR3 coding sequence is TGCGCCAGCAGCCACCAAGGAGAAGAGACCCAGTACTTC.

Many counts were recorded for this clonotype. The gene calls are TRBV25-1 and TRBJ2-5; 9 positions agree with TRBD1. Germline CDR1 and CDR2: MGHDK and SYGVNS. V shed 8 bases, J shed 5 bases, and the junction held 9 bases outside the gene matches. CDR3 length: 14 residues. The CDR3: CASGSTGGYETQYF. CDR3 nucleotide sequence: TGTGCCAGCGGCTCGACAGGGGGTTACGAGACCCAGTACTTC.

This clonotype was counted ten times or more. The rearrangement joins TRBV3-1 to TRBJ1-2; TRBD1 matches at 10 bases. Germline V gene sequence: CDR1 LGHDT, CDR2 YNNKEL (reference sequence). V lost 4 bases and J lost 6; bases outside the gene matches: 5. The CDR3 spans 14 residues. The CDR3 nucleotides are TGTGCCAGCAGCCGGGGACAGGGGAATCATGGCTACACCTTC. It translates to CASSRGQGNHGYTF.

This clonotype was seen many times. The rearrangement joins TRBV19 to TRBJ1-5; the D is unclear. There are 16 residues in the CDR3. Trimming cost V 8 bases and J 3 bases, with 20 bases left between them. In germline, CDR1 is LNHDA, CDR2 SQIVND (reference sequence). CDR3 nucleotide sequence: TGTGCCAGTCGCGGCAGCCTAACGGGTAACAATCAGCCCCAGCATTTT. Encoded protein: CASRGSLTGNNQPQHF.

This clonotype has a count of ten or more. The V call is TRBV12-3 or TRBV12-4, the J call TRBJ2-7; D gene uncertain. Trimming removed 4 bases from V and 2 bases from J, with 12 bases in between. CDR3 length: 14 amino acids. The CDR3 DNA sequence: TGTGCCAGCAGTTGGTCTGGAACGGCCTACGAGCAGTACTTC. Protein sequence: CASSWSGTAYEQYF.

This clonotype was observed many times. The germline gene is not matched at one end of the junction; a read error may be the cause. This chain links TRBV7-7 with TRBJ2-7; the match to TRBD2 covers 7 bases. The germline gives CDR1 SSHAT, CDR2 FNYEAQ (reference sequence). There are 15 residues in the CDR3. CDR3 nucleotides: TGTGCTAGCAGCTTAGAGGGAGGGGCCTCCTACGAGCAGTACTTC. Translating gives CASSLEGGASYEQYF.

This clonotype was seen repeatedly, ten times or more. The chain uses TRBV12-3 or TRBV12-4 and TRBJ2-2; D gene ambiguous. The CDR3 loop spans 15 amino acids. Trimming shortened V by 1 base and J by 8 bases, and 14 bases separated the two germline ends. In DNA, the CDR3 is TGTGCCAGCAGTTTAGAGGCCCTAATAGGGGGGGAGCTGTTTTTT. Its translation is CASSLEALIGGELFF.

The V and J genes are TRBV7-8 and TRBJ2-7; 7 positions match TRBD1. Germline lookup yields CDR1 SGHVS and CDR2 FQNEAQ. CDR3 size: 15 residues. V lost 5 bases to trimming and J lost 3 bases; unmatched junction nucleotides: 10. In DNA form, the CDR3 reads TGTGCCAGCAGCCGTCGACAGGGTTTAAACTACGAGCAGTACTTC. The encoded protein is CASSRRQGLNYEQYF.

CDR3 in amino acids: CATSDAGTGSNQPQHF. The CDR3 coding sequence is TGTGCCACCAGTGATGCCGGGACAGGTAGCAATCAGCCCCAGCATTTT. The gene calls are TRBV24-1 and TRBJ1-5; TRBD1 agrees at 8 bases. The CDR3 loop spans 16 amino acids. CDR1 is KGHDR, CDR2 SFDVKD, per germline. With V trimmed by 3 bases and J by 0 bases, 3 bases remained unmatched.

This clonotype has at least ten counts. The chain combines TRBV20-1 with TRBJ2-2; D possibly matches TRBD1 or TRBD2 (6 bases each). CDR1 is DFQATT, CDR2 SNEGSKA, per germline (reference sequence). V was cut by 7 bases and J by 4 bases, with 19 bases left in between. CDR3 length equals 15 residues. DNA for the CDR3: TGCAGTGAGACGGACAGCGGGTGGAGCACCGGGGAGCTGTTTTTT. This gives the protein CSETDSGWSTGELFF.

This clonotype was counted a few times. J is TRBJ2-2 and V is TRBV25-1, with D perhaps TRBD1 (5 bases). This CDR3 is 17 amino acids long. Deletions cut 3 bases from V and 5 bases from J, with 19 bases between. The germline V gene has CDR1 MGHDK and CDR2 SYGVNS. CDR3 protein: CASSEVPAGLITGELFF. In nucleotides, the CDR3 is TGTGCCAGCAGTGAGGTCCCGGCAGGGCTTATAACCGGGGAGCTGTTTTTT. The full variable domain, in which reference TRBV25-1 and TRBJ2-2 provide the parts outside the CDR3, is EADIYQTPRYLVIGTGKKITLECSQTMGHDKMYWYQQDPGMELHLIHYSYGVNSTEKGDLSSESTVSRIRTEHFPLTLESARPSHTSQYLCASSEVPAGLITGELFFGEGSRLTVL.

This clonotype was picked up many times. The CDR3 region has the DNA TGCAGTGCTAGAGGCGCGGGGGGACCAGATACGCAGTATTTT. Its protein product is CSARGAGGPDTQYF. V usage is TRBV20-1 and J usage is TRBJ2-3; TRBD2 matches 8 bases. The length of the CDR3 is 14 residues. With 1 base clipped from V and 4 bases from J, the junction kept 4 bases outside the gene matches. Germline V gives CDR1 DFQATT, CDR2 SNEGSKA (reference sequence).